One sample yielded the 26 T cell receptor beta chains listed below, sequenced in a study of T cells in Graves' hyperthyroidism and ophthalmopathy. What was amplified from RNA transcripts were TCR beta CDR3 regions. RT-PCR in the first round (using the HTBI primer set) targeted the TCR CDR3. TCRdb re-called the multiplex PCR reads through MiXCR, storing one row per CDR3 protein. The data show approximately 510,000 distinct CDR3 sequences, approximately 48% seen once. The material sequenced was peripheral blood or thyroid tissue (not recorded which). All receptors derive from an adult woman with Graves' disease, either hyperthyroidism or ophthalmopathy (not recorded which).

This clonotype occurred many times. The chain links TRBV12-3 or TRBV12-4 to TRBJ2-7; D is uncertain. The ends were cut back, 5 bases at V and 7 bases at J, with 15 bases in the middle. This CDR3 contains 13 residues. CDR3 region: CASSPLRQTEQYF. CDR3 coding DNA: TGTGCCAGCAGTCCCTTGAGGCAGACGGAGCAGTACTTC.

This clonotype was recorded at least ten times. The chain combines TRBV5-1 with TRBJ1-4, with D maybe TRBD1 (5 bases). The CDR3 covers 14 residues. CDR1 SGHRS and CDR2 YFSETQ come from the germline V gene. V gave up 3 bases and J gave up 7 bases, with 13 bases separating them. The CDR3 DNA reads TGCGCCAGCAGCTCCGGGGCAGGCTTTGAAAAACTGTTTTTT. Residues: CASSSGAGFEKLFF.

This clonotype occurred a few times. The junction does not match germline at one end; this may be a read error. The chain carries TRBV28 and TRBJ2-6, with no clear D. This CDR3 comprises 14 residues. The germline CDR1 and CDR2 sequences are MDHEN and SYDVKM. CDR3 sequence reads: CASSDNLGDNVLTF. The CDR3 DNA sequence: TGTGCCAGCAGTGACAACCTTGGGGACAACGTCCTGACTTTC.

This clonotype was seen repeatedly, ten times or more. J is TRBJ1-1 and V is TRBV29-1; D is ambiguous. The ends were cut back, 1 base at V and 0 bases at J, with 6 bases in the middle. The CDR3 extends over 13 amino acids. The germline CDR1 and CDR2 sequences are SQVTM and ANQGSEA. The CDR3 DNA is TGCAGCGTTGAAGGTCGCATGAACACTGAAGCTTTCTTT. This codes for CSVEGRMNTEAFF. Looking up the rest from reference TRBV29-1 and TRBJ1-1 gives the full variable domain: SAVISQKPSRDICQRGTSLTIQCQVDSQVTMMFWYRQQPGQSLTLIATANQGSEATYESGFVIDKFPISRPNLTFSTLTVSNMSPEDSSIYLCSVEGRMNTEAFFGQGTRLTVV.

The CDR3 here is CSATGTGGRHGYTF. CDR3 in DNA: TGCAGTGCCACCGGGACAGGCGGACGCCATGGCTACACCTTC. The genes are TRBV20-1 and TRBJ1-2, with 8 bases identical to TRBD1. The CDR3 runs 14 residues. Per the germline V gene, CDR1 is DFQATT and CDR2 is SNEGSKA (reference sequence). The V gene end was trimmed by 6 bases and the J gene end by 6 bases; junction bases not matched to a gene: 12.

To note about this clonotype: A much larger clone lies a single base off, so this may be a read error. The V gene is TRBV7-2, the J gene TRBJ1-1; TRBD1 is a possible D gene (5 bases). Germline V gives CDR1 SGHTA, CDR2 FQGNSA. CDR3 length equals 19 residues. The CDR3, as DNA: TGTGCCTGCAGCCACGGGGGGGTCCGGCCAAAGGTCGTGAACACTGAAGCTTTCTTT. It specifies CACSHGGVRPKVVNTEAFF.

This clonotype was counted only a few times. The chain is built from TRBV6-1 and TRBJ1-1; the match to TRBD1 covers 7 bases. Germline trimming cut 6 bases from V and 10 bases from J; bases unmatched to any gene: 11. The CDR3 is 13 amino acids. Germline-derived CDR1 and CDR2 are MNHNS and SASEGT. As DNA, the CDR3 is TGTGCCAGCAGCCGGGACAGCTTCTGGGGAGCTTTCTTT. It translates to CASSRDSFWGAFF.

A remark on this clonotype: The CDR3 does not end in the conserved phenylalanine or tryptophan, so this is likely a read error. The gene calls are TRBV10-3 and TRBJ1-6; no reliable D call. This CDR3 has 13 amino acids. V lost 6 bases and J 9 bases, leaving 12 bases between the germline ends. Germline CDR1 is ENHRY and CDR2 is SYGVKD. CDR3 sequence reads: CAIRDVSGSPLHL. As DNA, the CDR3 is TGTGCCATCAGGGACGTCAGCGGTTCACCCCTCCACCTT.

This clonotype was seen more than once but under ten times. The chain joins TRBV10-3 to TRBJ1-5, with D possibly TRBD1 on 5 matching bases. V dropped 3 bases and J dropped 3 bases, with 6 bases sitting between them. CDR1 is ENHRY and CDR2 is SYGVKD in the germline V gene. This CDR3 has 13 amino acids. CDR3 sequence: CAISDRVNQPQHF. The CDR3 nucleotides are TGTGCCATCAGTGACAGGGTCAATCAGCCCCAGCATTTT.

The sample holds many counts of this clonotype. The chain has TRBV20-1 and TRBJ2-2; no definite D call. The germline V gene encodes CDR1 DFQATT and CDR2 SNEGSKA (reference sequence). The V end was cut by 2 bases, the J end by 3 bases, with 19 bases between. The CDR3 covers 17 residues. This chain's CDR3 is CSARFVLGERYTGELFF. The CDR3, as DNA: TGCAGTGCTAGATTTGTCTTGGGCGAGCGTTACACCGGGGAGCTGTTTTTT.

CDR3 nucleotide sequence: TGCAGTGCTAGTGTGGACAGCAATCAGCCCCAGCATTTT. Protein sequence: CSASVDSNQPQHF. The chain has TRBV20-1 and TRBJ1-5; D unclear. Germline V gene lookup returns CDR1 DFQATT and CDR2 SNEGSKA (reference sequence). Between the trimmed V and J ends, which lost 3 bases and 1 base, there was a span of 7 bases. The CDR3 covers 13 residues.

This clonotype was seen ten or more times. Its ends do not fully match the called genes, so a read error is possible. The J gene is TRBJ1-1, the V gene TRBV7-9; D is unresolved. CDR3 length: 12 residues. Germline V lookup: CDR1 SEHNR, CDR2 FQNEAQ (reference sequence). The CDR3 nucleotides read TGCGCCAGCAGCCCGTCGGGCGCTGAAGCTTTCTTT. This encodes CASSPSGAEAFF.

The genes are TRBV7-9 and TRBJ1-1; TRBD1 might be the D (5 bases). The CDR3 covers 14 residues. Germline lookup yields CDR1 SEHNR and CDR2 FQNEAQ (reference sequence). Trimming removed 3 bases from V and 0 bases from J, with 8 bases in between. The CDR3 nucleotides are TGTGCCAGCAGCTTCGAGGGGATGAACACTGAAGCTTTCTTT. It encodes CASSFEGMNTEAFF.

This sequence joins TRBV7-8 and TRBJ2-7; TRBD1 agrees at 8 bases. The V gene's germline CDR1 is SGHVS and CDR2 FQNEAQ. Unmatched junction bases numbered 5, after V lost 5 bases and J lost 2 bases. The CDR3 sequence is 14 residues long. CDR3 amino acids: CASSPYRGAYEQYF. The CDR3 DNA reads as TGTGCCAGCAGCCCATACAGGGGGGCCTACGAGCAGTACTTC.

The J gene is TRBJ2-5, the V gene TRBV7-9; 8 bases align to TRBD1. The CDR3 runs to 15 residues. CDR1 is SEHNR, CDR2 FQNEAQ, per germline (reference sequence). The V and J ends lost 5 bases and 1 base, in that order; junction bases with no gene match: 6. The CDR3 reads CASSADRAPQETQYF. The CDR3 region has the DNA TGTGCCAGCAGCGCGGACAGGGCACCCCAAGAGACCCAGTACTTC.

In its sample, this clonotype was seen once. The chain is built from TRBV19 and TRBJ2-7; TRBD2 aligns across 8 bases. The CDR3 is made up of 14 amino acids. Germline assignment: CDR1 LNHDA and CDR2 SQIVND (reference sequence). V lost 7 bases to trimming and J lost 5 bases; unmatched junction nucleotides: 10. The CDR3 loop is CASTPGGDLHEQYF. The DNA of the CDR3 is TGTGCCAGTACCCCGGGGGGGGATCTACACGAGCAGTACTTC.

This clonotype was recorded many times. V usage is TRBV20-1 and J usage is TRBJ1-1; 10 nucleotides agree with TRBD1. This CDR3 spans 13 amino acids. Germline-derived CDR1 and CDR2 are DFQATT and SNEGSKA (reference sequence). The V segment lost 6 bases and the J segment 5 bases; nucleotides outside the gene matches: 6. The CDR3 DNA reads TGCAGTGCCCCGGGACAGGGGCGGACTGAAGCTTTCTTT. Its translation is CSAPGQGRTEAFF.

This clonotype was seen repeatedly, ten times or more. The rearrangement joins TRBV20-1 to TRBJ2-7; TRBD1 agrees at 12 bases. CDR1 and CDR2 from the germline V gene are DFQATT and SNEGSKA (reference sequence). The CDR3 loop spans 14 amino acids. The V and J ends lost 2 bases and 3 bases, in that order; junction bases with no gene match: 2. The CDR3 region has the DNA TGCAGTGCTAGAAGGGACAGGGGGCTCTACGAGCAGTACTTC. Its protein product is CSARRDRGLYEQYF.

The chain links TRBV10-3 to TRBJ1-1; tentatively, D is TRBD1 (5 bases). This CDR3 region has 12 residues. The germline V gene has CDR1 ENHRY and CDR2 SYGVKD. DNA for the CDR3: TGTGCTACCACCACAGGGAACACTGAAGCTTTCTTT. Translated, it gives CATTTGNTEAFF.

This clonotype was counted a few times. The CDR3: CASSPTLQPQHF. Here the CDR3 DNA reads TGTGCCAGCAGCCCAACACTACAGCCCCAGCATTTT. The chain uses TRBV2 and TRBJ1-5; no definite D call. V lost 6 bases and J 7 bases, leaving 10 bases between the germline ends. This CDR3 comprises 12 residues. Germline lookup yields CDR1 SNHLY and CDR2 FYNNEI. The whole variable domain, filled in from reference TRBV2 and TRBJ1-5, reads EPEVTQTPSHQVTQMGQEVILRCVPISNHLYFYWYRQILGQKVEFLVSFYNNEISEKSEIFDDQFSVERPDGSNFTLKIRSTKLEDSAMYFCASSPTLQPQHFGDGTRLSIL.

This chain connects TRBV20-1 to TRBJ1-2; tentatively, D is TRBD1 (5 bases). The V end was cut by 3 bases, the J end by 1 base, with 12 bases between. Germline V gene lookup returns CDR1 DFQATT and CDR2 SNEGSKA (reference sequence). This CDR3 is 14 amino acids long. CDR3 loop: CSARARQLNYGYTF. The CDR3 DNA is TGCAGTGCTAGGGCGCGACAGCTTAACTATGGCTACACCTTC.

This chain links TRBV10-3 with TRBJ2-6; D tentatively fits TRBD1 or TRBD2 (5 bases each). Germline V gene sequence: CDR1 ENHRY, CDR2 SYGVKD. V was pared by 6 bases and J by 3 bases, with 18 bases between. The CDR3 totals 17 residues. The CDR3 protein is CAIRGTQDNYGANVLTF. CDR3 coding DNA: TGTGCCATCAGGGGGACGCAAGATAACTATGGGGCCAACGTCCTGACTTTC.

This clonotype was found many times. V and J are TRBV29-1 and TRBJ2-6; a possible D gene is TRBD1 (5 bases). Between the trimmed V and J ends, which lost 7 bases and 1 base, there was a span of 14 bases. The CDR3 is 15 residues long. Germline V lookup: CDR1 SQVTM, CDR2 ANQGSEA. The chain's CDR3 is CSATLTVSGANVLTF. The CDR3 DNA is TGCAGCGCAACTTTGACAGTATCTGGGGCCAACGTCCTGACTTTC.

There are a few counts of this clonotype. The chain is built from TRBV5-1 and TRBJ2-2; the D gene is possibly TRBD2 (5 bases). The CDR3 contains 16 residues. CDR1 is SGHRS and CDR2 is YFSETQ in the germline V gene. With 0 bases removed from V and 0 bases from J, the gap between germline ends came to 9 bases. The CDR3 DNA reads TGCGCCAGCAGCTTGGTAGGAGGCGCGAACACCGGGGAGCTGTTTTTT. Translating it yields CASSLVGGANTGELFF. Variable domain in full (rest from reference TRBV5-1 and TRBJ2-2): KAGVTQTPRYLIKTRGQQVTLSCSPISGHRSVSWYQQTPGQGLQFLFEYFSETQRNKGNFPGRFSGRQFSNSRSEMNVSTLELGDSALYLCASSLVGGANTGELFFGEGSRLTVL.

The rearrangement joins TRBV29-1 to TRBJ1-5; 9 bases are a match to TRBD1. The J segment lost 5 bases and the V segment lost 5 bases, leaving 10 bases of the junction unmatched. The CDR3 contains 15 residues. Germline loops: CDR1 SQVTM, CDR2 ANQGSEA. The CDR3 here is CSVSGTGMGDQPQHF. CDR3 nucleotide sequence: TGCAGCGTTTCGGGGACAGGGATGGGGGATCAGCCCCAGCATTTT.

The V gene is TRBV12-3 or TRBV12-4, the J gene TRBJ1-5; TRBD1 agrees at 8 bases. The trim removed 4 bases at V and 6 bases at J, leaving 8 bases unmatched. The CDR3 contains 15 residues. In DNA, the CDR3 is TGTGCCAGCAGTTACTCGCGGGACAGGATTCAGCCCCAGCATTTT. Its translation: CASSYSRDRIQPQHF.